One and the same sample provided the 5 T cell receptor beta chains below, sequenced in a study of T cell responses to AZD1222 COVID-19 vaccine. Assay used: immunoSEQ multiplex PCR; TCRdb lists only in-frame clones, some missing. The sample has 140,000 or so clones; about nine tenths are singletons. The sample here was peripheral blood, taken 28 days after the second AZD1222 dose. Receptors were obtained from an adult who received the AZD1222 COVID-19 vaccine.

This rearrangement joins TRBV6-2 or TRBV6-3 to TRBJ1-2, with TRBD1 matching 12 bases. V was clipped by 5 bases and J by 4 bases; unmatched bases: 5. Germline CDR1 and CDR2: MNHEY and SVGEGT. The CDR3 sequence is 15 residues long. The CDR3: CASSPGTGGAYGYTF. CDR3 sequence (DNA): TGTGCCAGCAGTCCCGGGACAGGGGGCGCCTATGGCTACACCTTC.

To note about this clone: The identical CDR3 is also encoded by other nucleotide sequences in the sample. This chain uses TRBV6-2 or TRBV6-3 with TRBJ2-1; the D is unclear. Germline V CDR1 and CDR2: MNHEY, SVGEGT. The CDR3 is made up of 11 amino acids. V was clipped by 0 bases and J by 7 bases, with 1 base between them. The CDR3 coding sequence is TGTGCCAGCAGTTACTCAAATGAGCAGTTCTTC. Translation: CASSYSNEQFF.

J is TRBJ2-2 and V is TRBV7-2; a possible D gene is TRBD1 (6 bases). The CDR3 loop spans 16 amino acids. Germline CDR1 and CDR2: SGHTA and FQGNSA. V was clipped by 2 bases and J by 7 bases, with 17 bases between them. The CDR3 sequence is CASSLRGTQAGGELFF. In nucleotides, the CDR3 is TGTGCCAGCAGCTTAAGGGGGACACAGGCCGGCGGGGAGCTGTTTTTT.

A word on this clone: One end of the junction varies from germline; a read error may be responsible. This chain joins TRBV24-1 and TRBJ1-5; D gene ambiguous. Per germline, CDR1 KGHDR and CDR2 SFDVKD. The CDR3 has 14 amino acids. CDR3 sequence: CTDRRGVGNQPQHF. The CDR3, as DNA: TGCACTGACCGGCGCGGAGTAGGCAATCAGCCCCAGCATTTT.

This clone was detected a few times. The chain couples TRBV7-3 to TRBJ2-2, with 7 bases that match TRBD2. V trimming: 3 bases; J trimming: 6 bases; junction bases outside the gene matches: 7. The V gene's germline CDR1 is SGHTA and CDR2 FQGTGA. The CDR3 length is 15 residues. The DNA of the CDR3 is TGTGCCAGCAGCTTGCGGGAGACCGGCCCCGGGGAGCTGTTTTTT. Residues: CASSLRETGPGELFF.